This TCR beta chain emerged from a study of shared clonotypes between healthy human individuals. The wider study: The composition of the donors was a couple of women and a few men aged 18 to 49.

Study findings and constraints: Sampling covered blood only; tissue repertoires likely differ. Sequencing depth was expected to influence donor clonotype sharing.

The test was conducted at deep level. The protocol was immunoSEQ multiplex PCR, while the TCRdb copy is restricted to in-frame clones and leaves out a portion. The data show hundreds of thousands of clones, with around 75% seen just once and around 13% held by the top ten. Regarding this clone: Its antigen is undetermined.

CDR3 length: 11 residues. In germline, CDR1 is MNHNY, CDR2 SVGAGI (reference sequence). V was shortened by 9 bases and J by 8 bases, with 13 bases between the two germline ends. This clonotype was obtained from a woman in her forties in good health. Some clones in this sample may be carry-over from other donors' samples. This chain links TRBV6-6 with TRBJ1-2; D remains ambiguous. The sequenced sample consisted of PBMCs. The CDR3 sequence is CASYSTGGYTF. The CDR3, as DNA: TGTGCCAGTTACTCCACGGGGGGCTACACCTTC.